Sequencing of this T cell receptor (beta chain) was carried out in a study of CD8+CD57+ T cells in acquired aplastic anemia. The overall study: Sorted CD4+ plus CD8+ cells gave DNA averaging about 3.2 ug.

CDR1 and CDR2 (germline): SNHLY, FYNNEI. V shed 3 bases and J shed 6 bases, with 18 bases lying between them. CDR3 size: 16 residues. Whole-study results and caveats: Approximately 28 CD8+ CDR3 sequences were shared between patients and controls. A significant difference in CD8+ Simpson's diversity between patients and controls was not found.

By flow cytometry, patients selected for sequencing had shown an expansion of CD8+CD57+ cells. Everyone among the patients had severe acquired aplastic anemia. The use of genomic DNA as template underpinned the TCR beta VDJ and CDR3 profiling. MiXCR, run by TCRdb on the reads, gives a single entry per CDR3 protein. The table has 170,000 or so distinct CDR3 sequences, nearly 65% seen once. This clonotype was counted once. Its target is unknown. Material: sorted CD4+, CD8+, or CD8+CD57+ T cells (not recorded which) from PBMCs. The sequence came from a human donor with aplastic anemia. The chain couples TRBV2 to TRBJ1-5; possible D gene TRBD1, 5 bases. The CDR3 here is CASSDGGWGSVQPQHF. CDR3 coding DNA: TGTGCCAGCAGTGATGGTGGGTGGGGGAGCGTTCAGCCCCAGCATTTT.